These 29 T cell receptor beta chains share one sample of origin, sequenced in a study of blood T cell repertoires in COVID-19. Only in-frame clones appear in the TCRdb table, and some are missing; sequencing was by immunoSEQ multiplex PCR. The sample records about 370,000 clones, 85% to 90% being singletons. Sequences were obtained from PBMCs or T cells enriched from blood (not recorded which). The origin of the receptors is a young man who had recovered from COVID-19.

The chain couples TRBV15 to TRBJ2-7; the match to TRBD1 covers 10 bases. This CDR3 is 14 amino acids long. Germline assignment: CDR1 LNHNV and CDR2 YYDKDF (reference sequence). J was trimmed by 2 bases and V by 7 bases; bases with no gene match: 5. The CDR3 here is CATIQDRGAYEQYF. The CDR3 nucleotides are TGTGCCACCATCCAGGACAGGGGGGCCTACGAGCAGTACTTC.

The genes are TRBV7-2 and TRBJ2-1; D remains unclear. Germline assignment: CDR1 SGHTA and CDR2 FQGNSA. The CDR3 extends over 12 amino acids. V was pared by 1 base and J by 10 bases, with 8 bases between. This CDR3 reads CASSLVYTEQFF. As DNA, the CDR3 is TGTGCCAGCAGCTTAGTTTACACGGAGCAGTTCTTC. The whole variable domain, remainder taken from reference TRBV7-2 and TRBJ2-1, is GAGVSQSPSNKVTEKGKDVELRCDPISGHTALYWYRQSLGQGLEFLIYFQGNSAPDKSGLPSDRFSAERTGGSVSTLTIQRTQQEDSAVYLCASSLVYTEQFFGPGTRLTVL.

The V and J genes are TRBV7-9 and TRBJ2-7, with 9 bases matching TRBD2. Germline values: CDR1 SEHNR, CDR2 FQNEAQ (reference sequence). The CDR3 extends over 16 amino acids. The J segment lost 0 bases and the V segment lost 4 bases, leaving 7 bases of the junction unmatched. The CDR3 DNA follows: TGTGCCAGCAGCTCCCGTAGCGGGGGCTCCTCCTACGAGCAGTACTTC. Amino acids: CASSSRSGGSSYEQYF.

The chain is built from TRBV4-3 and TRBJ2-1; 8 nucleotides align to TRBD2. Germline CDR1 reads LGHNA; CDR2 reads YSLEER. This CDR3 has 13 residues. With 6 bases clipped from V and 4 bases from J, the junction kept 2 bases outside the gene matches. CDR3 sequence reads: CASSSGMYNEQFF. As DNA, the CDR3 is TGCGCCAGCAGTAGCGGGATGTACAATGAGCAGTTCTTC.

The chain has TRBV11-2 and TRBJ1-2; D may be TRBD1 (6 bases). V shed 1 base and J shed 3 bases, with 18 bases lying between them. Germline V gives CDR1 SGHAT, CDR2 FQNNGV. This CDR3 has 17 residues. CDR3 DNA: TGTGCCAGCAGCTTAGCGGTCGGGGGGGCGCTGGACTATGGCTACACCTTC. This gives the protein CASSLAVGGALDYGYTF.

The CDR3 DNA is TGTGCCAGCAGCCAAGGGGGCCTAGCGCGCTTACTCTACAATGAGCAGTTCTTC. Translating gives CASSQGGLARLLYNEQFF. The gene calls are TRBV14 and TRBJ2-1, with D perhaps matching TRBD2 (6 bases). The V and J ends lost 1 base and 3 bases respectively, with 19 bases between them. Germline V lookup: CDR1 SGHDN, CDR2 FVKESK. This CDR3 has 18 amino acids.

The V and J genes are TRBV9 and TRBJ2-1; 7 bases map to TRBD2. V shed 0 bases, J shed 1 base, and the junction held 1 base outside the gene matches. The CDR3 runs to 15 residues. Per the germline V gene, CDR1 is SGDLS and CDR2 is YYNGEE. CDR3 coding DNA: TGTGCCAGCAGCGTAGGACTAGCATCCTACAATGAGCAGTTCTTC. Protein product: CASSVGLASYNEQFF.

The chain recombines TRBV19 with TRBJ1-1; 10 bases map to TRBD1. The CDR3 spans 15 residues. Germline-derived CDR1 and CDR2 are LNHDA and SQIVND (reference sequence). The trim removed 4 bases at V and 1 base at J, leaving 3 bases unmatched. The CDR3 sequence: CASSRGDRGNTEAFF. CDR3 nucleotides: TGTGCCAGTAGTAGGGGGGACAGGGGGAACACTGAAGCTTTCTTT.

The chain recombines TRBV10-3 with TRBJ1-1; possibly TRBD1 for D (5 bases). The CDR3 has 14 amino acids. Trimming took off 3 bases at V and 2 bases at J, with 10 bases between the two ends. Germline lookup yields CDR1 ENHRY and CDR2 SYGVKD. The CDR3 DNA reads TGTGCCATCAGTGAACTGGGGCTAAACACTGAAGCTTTCTTT. It specifies CAISELGLNTEAFF.

This chain's CDR3 is CASSQGTGGPRETQYF. CDR3 bases: TGTGCCAGCAGCCAAGGGACGGGAGGGCCTAGGGAGACCCAGTACTTC. The chain links TRBV7-7 to TRBJ2-5, with TRBD2 matching 8 bases. The CDR3 has 16 amino acids. Per germline, CDR1 SSHAT and CDR2 FNYEAQ (reference sequence). V lost 5 bases to trimming and J lost 5 bases; unmatched junction nucleotides: 13.

The genes are TRBV4-1 and TRBJ1-2, with 9 nucleotides matching TRBD1. The trim removed 1 base at V and 3 bases at J, leaving 9 bases unmatched. In germline, CDR1 is MGHRA, CDR2 YSYEKL. The length of the CDR3 is 17 residues. The CDR3: CASSQAQGQGSYYGYTF. In DNA, the CDR3 is TGCGCCAGCAGCCAAGCTCAAGGACAGGGGAGTTACTATGGCTACACCTTC.

The chain joins TRBV9 to TRBJ1-1, with TRBD1 matching over 7 bases. Germline CDR1 reads SGDLS; CDR2 reads YYNGEE. Trimming at V came to 7 bases and at J to 5 bases, leaving 8 bases not matched to a gene. CDR3 size: 13 residues. DNA for the CDR3: TGTGCCAGCTCTCCAGGGGGTCGTACTGAAGCTTTCTTT. It yields the protein CASSPGGRTEAFF. The complete variable domain, with remaining parts taken from reference TRBV9 and TRBJ1-1, reads DSGVTQTPKHLITATGQRVTLRCSPRSGDLSVYWYQQSLDQGLQFLIQYYNGEERAKGNILERFSAQQFPDLHSELNLSSLELGDSALYFCASSPGGRTEAFFGQGTRLTVV.

CDR3 sequence: CASSYEGTGNSPLHF. CDR3 nucleotide sequence: TGTGCCAGCAGTTACGAAGGGACAGGGAATTCACCCCTCCACTTT. The chain couples TRBV6-5 to TRBJ1-6, with 9 nucleotides matching TRBD1. V lost 2 bases and J lost 7; bases outside the gene matches: 3. Germline loops: CDR1 MNHEY, CDR2 SVGAGI. This CDR3 spans 15 amino acids.

The V and J genes are TRBV28 and TRBJ2-3, with TRBD1 matching 7 bases. Germline V gene sequence: CDR1 MDHEN, CDR2 SYDVKM. The CDR3 totals 14 residues. The V gene end was trimmed by 6 bases and the J gene end by 3 bases; junction bases not matched to a gene: 6. This CDR3 reads CASRSGGLTDTQYF. CDR3 nucleotides: TGTGCCAGCAGATCAGGGGGTTTAACAGATACGCAGTATTTT.

The chain has TRBV4-1 and TRBJ1-2; D unresolved. V shed 0 bases and J shed 2 bases, with 7 bases lying between them. The CDR3 contains 14 residues. Germline CDR1 and CDR2: MGHRA and YSYEKL. DNA of the CDR3: TGCGCCAGCAGCCAAGAGCCGGTAAACTATGGCTACACCTTC. Translation: CASSQEPVNYGYTF.

The count of this clone is one. V and J are TRBV2 and TRBJ1-3, with TRBD1 matching 9 bases. This CDR3 is built from 16 residues. J gave up 1 base and V 6 bases, and 7 bases lay outside the gene matches. The germline V gene encodes CDR1 SNHLY and CDR2 FYNNEI. CDR3 amino acids: CASRIPGQGSGNTIYF. CDR3 nucleotides: TGTGCCAGCAGGATACCAGGACAGGGGTCTGGAAACACCATATATTTT.

The V and J genes are TRBV20-1 and TRBJ1-5, with unresolved D. Germline CDR1 is DFQATT and CDR2 is SNEGSKA (reference sequence). The CDR3 consists of 17 residues. Trimming cost V 3 bases and J 0 bases, with 18 bases left between them. CDR3 sequence: CSASSTSGAYSNQPQHF. The CDR3, as DNA: TGCAGTGCTAGTTCGACCTCCGGAGCCTATAGCAATCAGCCCCAGCATTTT.

This chain links TRBV5-5 with TRBJ1-2; 7 bases are shared with TRBD1. This CDR3 has 15 residues. Germline V gene data show CDR1 as SGHKS and CDR2 as YYEKEE (reference sequence). Losses at the gene ends were 5 bases for V and 4 bases for J; bases not matched to a gene: 11. This chain's CDR3 is CASSISRDSFYGYTF. CDR3 sequence (DNA): TGTGCCAGCAGTATCTCACGGGACAGCTTCTATGGCTACACCTTC.

The chain links TRBV28 to TRBJ1-4; D is uncertain. Trimming cost V 6 bases and J 10 bases, with 18 bases left between them. This CDR3 is 14 amino acids long. CDR1 and CDR2 from the germline V gene are MDHEN and SYDVKM. The CDR3 DNA is TGTGCCAGCAGCCCCGTCAGCAAGGAGAGAAAACTGTTTTTT. Protein product: CASSPVSKERKLFF.

In this sample, this clone turned up once. The same CDR3 can be traced to other DNA sequences in this sample. The chain couples TRBV18 to TRBJ2-7; TRBD2 might be the D (6 bases). Deletions cut 3 bases from V and 0 bases from J, with 9 bases between. Per germline, CDR1 KGHSH and CDR2 LQKENI. The CDR3 sequence is 14 residues long. This chain's CDR3 is CASSPAGSSYEQYF. DNA for the CDR3: TGTGCCAGCTCACCCGCGGGGAGCTCCTACGAGCAGTACTTC.

The chain carries TRBV7-6 and TRBJ2-5, with TRBD1 matching 8 bases. V gave up 1 base and J gave up 5 bases; unmatched junction bases: 9. The CDR3 sequence is 16 residues long. Germline V lookup: CDR1 SGHVS, CDR2 FNYEAQ. CDR3 DNA sequence: TGTGCCAGCAGCTTAGAGCGCCCCAGGGGGCTTGAGACCCAGTACTTC. Translation: CASSLERPRGLETQYF.

The CDR3 here is CASSPRVGQTYEQYF. CDR3 bases: TGTGCCAGCAGCCCCCGGGTAGGCCAAACCTACGAGCAGTACTTC. The V gene is TRBV7-2, the J gene TRBJ2-7; D ambiguous. V was shortened by 5 bases and J by 2 bases, with 16 bases between the two germline ends. This CDR3 is 15 amino acids long. CDR1 is SGHTA, CDR2 FQGNSA, per germline.

About this clone itself: This sample also contains other DNA sequences that code for the same CDR3. The J gene is TRBJ1-4, the V gene TRBV28; D gene ambiguous. Trimming pared 2 bases from V and 7 bases from J, leaving 2 bases between. The CDR3 runs to 11 residues. CDR1 and CDR2 from the germline V gene are MDHEN and SYDVKM. CDR3 in DNA: TGTGCCAGCAGTTTACGTGAAAAACTGTTTTTT. Translation: CASSLREKLFF.

This chain joins TRBV7-6 and TRBJ2-1, with D possibly TRBD2 on 6 matching bases. The V end was cut by 2 bases, the J end by 0 bases, with 11 bases between. The CDR3 has 16 residues. Germline CDR1 is SGHVS and CDR2 is FNYEAQ. The CDR3 region has the DNA TGTGCCAGCAGCTTACTAGCGCGAGACTCCTACAATGAGCAGTTCTTC. Translating it yields CASSLLARDSYNEQFF.

The chain carries TRBV7-3 and TRBJ1-1; weak D call: TRBD1 (5 bases). This CDR3 region has 14 residues. Germline V gene sequence: CDR1 SGHTA, CDR2 FQGTGA. Trimming removed 2 bases from V and 7 bases from J, with 14 bases in between. This CDR3 reads CASSLLGGESEAFF. The CDR3 nucleotides read TGTGCCAGCAGCTTATTAGGAGGGGAGAGTGAAGCTTTCTTT. Combining the CDR3 with reference TRBV7-3 and TRBJ1-1 gives the whole variable domain GAGVSQTPSNKVTEKGKYVELRCDPISGHTALYWYRQSLGQGPEFLIYFQGTGAADDSGLPNDRFFAVRPEGSVSTLKIQRTERGDSAVYLCASSLLGGESEAFFGQGTRLTVV.

The V gene is TRBV5-1, the J gene TRBJ2-3; weak D call: TRBD2 (7 bases). Germline CDR1 reads SGHRS; CDR2 reads YFSETQ. Trimming pared 4 bases from V and 6 bases from J, leaving 15 bases between. The CDR3 loop spans 14 amino acids. The CDR3 region has the DNA TGCGCCAGCAGCAAACTAGGGGGGGTGGATACGCAGTATTTT. It yields the protein CASSKLGGVDTQYF.

Regarding this clone: Other DNA sequences in this specimen translate into the identical CDR3. The gene calls are TRBV14 and TRBJ1-2; 7 bases line up with TRBD1. V shed 1 base, J shed 2 bases, and the junction held 4 bases outside the gene matches. The CDR3 has 15 residues. Germline CDR1 is SGHDN and CDR2 is FVKESK. This CDR3 reads CASSQGDSLNYGYTF. The CDR3 nucleotides are TGTGCCAGCAGCCAAGGGGACAGCCTAAACTATGGCTACACCTTC.

J is TRBJ2-3 and V is TRBV11-2; 9 nucleotides line up with TRBD2. The junction had 10 bases not matched to a gene; V was cut back by 3 bases and J by 0 bases. Germline assignment: CDR1 SGHAT and CDR2 FQNNGV. The CDR3 extends over 18 amino acids. The CDR3 loop is CASSFPTSGVASTDTQYF. The CDR3 nucleotides read TGTGCCAGCAGCTTCCCGACTAGCGGTGTCGCGAGCACAGATACGCAGTATTTT.

The chain recombines TRBV27 with TRBJ1-2, with 8 bases that match TRBD1. J was trimmed by 0 bases and V by 3 bases; bases with no gene match: 9. This CDR3 comprises 17 residues. The V gene's germline CDR1 is MNHEY and CDR2 SMNVEV (reference sequence). DNA of the CDR3: TGTGCCAGCAGTTTGCGCCGGGACAGGCTAGCTAACTATGGCTACACCTTC. Protein sequence: CASSLRRDRLANYGYTF.